This T cell receptor beta chain is drawn from a study of T-cell reconstitution after alpha-beta-depleted transplantation in children. General study results and limits: Some patients showed high day-60 TCRbeta diversity, which derived from surviving recipient T cells and thymic progenitors. Reportedly, only several hundred clones from non-depleted graft cells drove alpha-beta T-cell counts at about two months.

Germline CDR1 reads WSHSY; CDR2 reads SAAADI. The CDR3 runs to 11 residues. The ends were cut back, 9 bases at V and 4 bases at J, with 9 bases in the middle. A note on this clonotype: Its antigen remains unknown.

As it was prepared, the TCRbeta library received unique molecular identifiers. TCRdb re-called the PCR reads through MiXCR, storing one row per CDR3 protein. The table shows 130,000 or so distinct CDR3 sequences, with around 9.8% occurring only once. The source of this sequence is a girl under three years old who had a stem cell transplant for combined immunodeficiency, so the T cells may come from the graft donor. Source: PBMCs, mostly from graft donor cells, taken 180 days after TCRalphabeta/CD19-depleted stem cell transplant. V usage is TRBV10-2 and J usage is TRBJ2-5; D is unresolved. CDR3 amino acids: CASAVSETQYF. The CDR3 DNA reads as TGCGCCAGTGCCGTTTCAGAGACCCAGTACTTC.